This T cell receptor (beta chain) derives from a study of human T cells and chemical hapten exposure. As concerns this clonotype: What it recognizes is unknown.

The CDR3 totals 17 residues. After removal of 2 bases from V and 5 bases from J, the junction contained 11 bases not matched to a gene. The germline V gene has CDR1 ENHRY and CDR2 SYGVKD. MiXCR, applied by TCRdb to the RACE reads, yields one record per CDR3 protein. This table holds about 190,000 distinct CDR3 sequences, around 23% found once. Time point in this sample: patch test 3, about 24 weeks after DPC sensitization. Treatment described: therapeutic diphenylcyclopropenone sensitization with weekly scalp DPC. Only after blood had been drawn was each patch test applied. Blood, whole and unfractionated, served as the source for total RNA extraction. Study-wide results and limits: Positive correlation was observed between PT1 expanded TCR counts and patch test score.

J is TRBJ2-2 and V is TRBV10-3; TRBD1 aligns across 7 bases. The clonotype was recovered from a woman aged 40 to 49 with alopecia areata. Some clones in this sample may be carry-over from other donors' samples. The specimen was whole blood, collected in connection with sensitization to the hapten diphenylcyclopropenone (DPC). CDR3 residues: CAISEQPPDRVTGELFF. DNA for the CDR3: TGTGCCATCAGTGAGCAACCACCTGACAGGGTTACCGGGGAGCTGTTTTTT.